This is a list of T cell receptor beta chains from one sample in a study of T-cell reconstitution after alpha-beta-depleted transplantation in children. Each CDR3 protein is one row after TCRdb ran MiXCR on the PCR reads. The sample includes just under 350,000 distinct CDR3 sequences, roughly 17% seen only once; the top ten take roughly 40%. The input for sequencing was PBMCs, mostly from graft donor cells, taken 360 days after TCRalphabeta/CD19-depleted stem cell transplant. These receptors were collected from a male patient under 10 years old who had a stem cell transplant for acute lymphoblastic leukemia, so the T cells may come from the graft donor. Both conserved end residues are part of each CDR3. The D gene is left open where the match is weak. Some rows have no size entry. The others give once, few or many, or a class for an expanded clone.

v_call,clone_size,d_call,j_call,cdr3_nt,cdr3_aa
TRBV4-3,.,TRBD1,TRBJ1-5,TGCGCCAGCAGCCAAGATTGGGGGACAGCAAATCAGCCCCAGCATTTT,CASSQDWGTANQPQHF
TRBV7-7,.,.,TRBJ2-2,TGTGCTAGCAGCTCTGCCCGGGGCGGGGAGCTGTTTTTT,CASSSARGGELFF
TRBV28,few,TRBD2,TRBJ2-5,TGTGCCAGCAGTAACATAGCGGGCGAGACCCAGTACTTC,CASSNIAGETQYF
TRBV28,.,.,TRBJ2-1,TGTGCCAGCAGCTCTTGGGGGGCAACCTACAATGAGCAGTTCTTC,CASSSWGATYNEQFF
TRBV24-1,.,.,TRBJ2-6,TGTGCCACCAGTGAGGGGACGGGGACTGGGGCCAACGTCCTGACTTTC,CATSEGTGTGANVLTF
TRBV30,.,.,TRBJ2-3,TGTGCCTGGAGTGTGATAGATACGCAGTATTTT,CAWSVIDTQYF
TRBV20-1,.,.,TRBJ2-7,TGCAGTGCTAGCAACAGGGTTTACGAGCAGTACTTC,CSASNRVYEQYF
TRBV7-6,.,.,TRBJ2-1,TGTGCCAGCAGCTTCGGGCGGGACCCCTACAATGAGCAGTTCTTC,CASSFGRDPYNEQFF
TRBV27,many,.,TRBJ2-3,TGTGCCAGCAGTCCGCAAATCGGAGATACGCAGTATTTT,CASSPQIGDTQYF
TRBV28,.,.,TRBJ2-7,TGTGCCAGCAGAAACACCGTAATCGAGCAGTACTTC,CASRNTVIEQYF
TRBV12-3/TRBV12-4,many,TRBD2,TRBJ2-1,TGTGCCAGCAGTGTACTAGCGTATGAGCAGTTCTTC,CASSVLAYEQFF
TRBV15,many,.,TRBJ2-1,TGTGCCACCAGTGAGATCGGTGAGCAGTTCTTC,CATSEIGEQFF
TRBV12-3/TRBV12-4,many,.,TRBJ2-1,TGTGCCAGCAGTTTAAACGCGGGCAAGGGAGAGCAGTTCTTC,CASSLNAGKGEQFF
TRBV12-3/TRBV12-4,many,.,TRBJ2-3,TGTGCCAGCAGTCGCCCCGGGCTCGGAGATACGCAGTATTTT,CASSRPGLGDTQYF
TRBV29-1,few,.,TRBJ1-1,TGCAGCGCGGGCAGGTCGGTTTCGAACACTGAAGCTTTCTTT,CSAGRSVSNTEAFF
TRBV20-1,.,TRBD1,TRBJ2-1,TGCAGTGCTTGGGACAGCCAGTACAATGAGCAGTTCTTC,CSAWDSQYNEQFF
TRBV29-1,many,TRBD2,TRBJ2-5,TGCAGCCTCGTTGGGCCTAGCGGTCAAGAGACCCAGTACTTC,CSLVGPSGQETQYF
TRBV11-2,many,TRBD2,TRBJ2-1,TGTGCCAGCAGCCCAGGGACTAGCGTATTCAGCTCCTACAATGAGCAGTTCTTC,CASSPGTSVFSSYNEQFF
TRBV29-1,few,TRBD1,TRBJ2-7,TGCAGCGTTTGCGAACAGGGGGTCTACGAGCAGTACTTC,CSVCEQGVYEQYF
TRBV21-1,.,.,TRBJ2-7,TGTGCCAGCAGCAAAGAATTCCCCTACGAGCAGTACTTC,CASSKEFPYEQYF
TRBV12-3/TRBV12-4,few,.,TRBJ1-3,TGTGCCAGCAGTTTGAGGACGGCTGGAAACACCATATATTTT,CASSLRTAGNTIYF
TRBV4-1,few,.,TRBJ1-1,TGCGCCAGCAGCCACAGGGCCCCGCGAGATAACACTGAAGCTTTCTTT,CASSHRAPRDNTEAFF
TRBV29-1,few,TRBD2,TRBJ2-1,TGCAGCGTTGCAGAAGGGACTAGCGGGAGGACTGAGCAGTTCTTC,CSVAEGTSGRTEQFF
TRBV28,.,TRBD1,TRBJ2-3,TGTGCCAGCAGGTCTCATACAGGGGGCTCTAAGGATACGCAGTATTTT,CASRSHTGGSKDTQYF
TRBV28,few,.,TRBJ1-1,TGTGCCAGCAGCCCTCCAGGCCCCACTTATGCGGCTGAAGCTTTCTTT,CASSPPGPTYAAEAFF
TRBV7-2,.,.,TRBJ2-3,TGTGCCAGCAGCTTCGCGAGGCCTAGCACAGATACGCAGTATTTT,CASSFARPSTDTQYF
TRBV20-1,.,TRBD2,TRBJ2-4,TGCAGTGCCAAGCGACTAGCGGGAGAGCACTTGACCAAAAACATTCAGTACTTC,CSAKRLAGEHLTKNIQYF
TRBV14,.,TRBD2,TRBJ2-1,TGTGCCAGCAGCCTGGGACTAAGGTTCCCCGTAGTCCTCGGTGATCAGTTCTTC,CASSLGLRFPVVLGDQFF
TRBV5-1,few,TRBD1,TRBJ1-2,TGCGCCAGCAGCCTCTCAGGACAGGGGGCCTATGGCTACACCTTC,CASSLSGQGAYGYTF
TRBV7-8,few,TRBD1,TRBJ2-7,TGTGCCAGCAGCTTTGGGGGACAGGGGGCGCGTTGGTACGAGCAGTACTTC,CASSFGGQGARWYEQYF
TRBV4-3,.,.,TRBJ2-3,TGCGCCAGCAGCCAAGATCTCTTGGGGACAGATACGCAGTATTTT,CASSQDLLGTDTQYF
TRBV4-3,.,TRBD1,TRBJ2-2,TGCGCCAGCAGCCAAGATTGGGGGACAGAGAACACCGGGGAGCTGTTTTTT,CASSQDWGTENTGELFF